The 32 T cell receptor beta chains presented below share a single source sample, sequenced in a study of radiotherapy plus CTLA-4 blockade in lung cancer. The protocol was immunoSEQ multiplex PCR, while the TCRdb copy is restricted to in-frame clones and leaves out a portion. The sample shows tens of thousands of clones, roughly four fifths of them seen only once. Specimen: peripheral blood, collected from a patient treated with radiotherapy plus ipilimumab. The receptors shown here come from a human donor with non-small cell lung cancer who had stable disease on radiotherapy plus ipilimumab.

The J gene is TRBJ2-3, the V gene TRBV7-2; no clear D. This CDR3 is built from 14 residues. Trimming pared 1 base from V and 3 bases from J, leaving 8 bases between. Germline CDR1 and CDR2: SGHTA and FQGNSA. CDR3 coding DNA: TGTGCCAGCAGCTTAGGCCCGGCAACAGATACGCAGTATTTT. Its protein product is CASSLGPATDTQYF.

In its sample, this clone was seen a few times. The V gene is TRBV18, the J gene TRBJ1-2, with D hard to call. Germline CDR1 is KGHSH and CDR2 is LQKENI. This CDR3 spans 15 amino acids. V dropped 0 bases and J dropped 2 bases, with 10 bases sitting between them. CDR3 DNA sequence: TGTGCCAGCTCACCACCGGTGGTGGGGAACTATGGCTACACCTTC. It specifies CASSPPVVGNYGYTF.

Worth noting for this clone: The sample has other DNA sequences that encode this CDR3 too. The chain has TRBV9 and TRBJ1-1; no clear D gene. The CDR3 contains 15 residues. Germline lookup yields CDR1 SGDLS and CDR2 YYNGEE. The V end was cut by 4 bases, the J end by 1 base, with 14 bases between. The DNA of the CDR3 is TGTGCCAGCAGCCCCCGACTGGACGGGAACACTGAAGCTTTCTTT. Its translation is CASSPRLDGNTEAFF.

This clone was found once. The chain is built from TRBV25-1 and TRBJ2-7, with TRBD2 matching over 7 bases. The CDR3 consists of 11 residues. Germline values: CDR1 MGHDK, CDR2 SYGVNS. The junction had 1 base not matched to a gene; V was cut back by 6 bases and J by 5 bases. CDR3 nucleotides: TGTGCCAGCAGCCTAGCGGACGAGCAGTACTTC. Translating gives CASSLADEQYF.

The chain carries TRBV7-2 and TRBJ1-6, with no clear D. The CDR3 contains 13 residues. Germline V CDR1 and CDR2: SGHTA, FQGNSA. Trimming pared 1 base from V and 9 bases from J, leaving 7 bases between. CDR3 DNA: TGTGCCAGCAGCTTAGGTTTCGGTTCACCCCTCCACTTT. This encodes CASSLGFGSPLHF.

The chain links TRBV2 to TRBJ2-1; D is ambiguous. Trimming left V 5 bases short and J 0 bases short, with 5 bases between. This CDR3 is built from 13 residues. From germline, CDR1 is SNHLY and CDR2 FYNNEI. The CDR3, as DNA: TGTGCCAGCAGTCCCGTCTCCTACAATGAGCAGTTCTTC. Its protein is CASSPVSYNEQFF.

CDR3 nucleotide sequence: TGTGCCAGCTCACCAGGAAGGACAGGGGATAGAAATGGCTACACCTTC. Translation: CASSPGRTGDRNGYTF. V usage is TRBV18 and J usage is TRBJ1-2; the match to TRBD1 covers 9 bases. V trimming: 2 bases; J trimming: 6 bases; junction bases outside the gene matches: 10. Germline values: CDR1 KGHSH, CDR2 LQKENI. The CDR3 totals 16 residues.

The chain couples TRBV20-1 to TRBJ1-3, with D unclear. Germline assignment: CDR1 DFQATT and CDR2 SNEGSKA (reference sequence). The V end lost 5 bases, the J end lost 4 bases, and 6 bases lay between the germline ends. The length of the CDR3 is 11 residues. The CDR3 nucleotides are TGCAGTGCTTGGGCGGGAAACACCATATATTTT. Encoded protein: CSAWAGNTIYF.

This rearrangement joins TRBV14 to TRBJ2-5; 7 positions match TRBD1. V shed 8 bases and J 4 bases; nucleotides not matched to a gene: 16. CDR1 and CDR2 (germline): SGHDN, FVKESK. The CDR3 contains 16 residues. The DNA of the CDR3 is TGTGCCAGCGCCAGGGGGACAGACTACTTTGGAGAGACCCAGTACTTC. This codes for CASARGTDYFGETQYF.

The chain is built from TRBV11-2 and TRBJ2-7, with TRBD1 matching 9 bases. The germline CDR1 and CDR2 sequences are SGHAT and FQNNGV. Trimming at V came to 8 bases and at J to 4 bases, leaving 12 bases not matched to a gene. CDR3 length equals 15 residues. DNA for the CDR3: TGTGCCAGCGGCGACGGGACAGGGCCCCTATACGAGCAGTACTTC. It codes for CASGDGTGPLYEQYF.

V usage is TRBV28 and J usage is TRBJ2-6; TRBD2 matches 7 bases. Germline V CDR1 and CDR2: MDHEN, SYDVKM. The V gene end was trimmed by 3 bases and the J gene end by 0 bases; junction bases not matched to a gene: 11. This CDR3 is 19 amino acids long. The CDR3 protein is CASSFLGEGWASGANVLTF. The CDR3 DNA is TGTGCCAGCAGTTTCCTAGGGGAGGGGTGGGCCTCTGGGGCCAACGTCCTGACTTTC.

This clone was detected a few times. V and J are TRBV30 and TRBJ1-4, with TRBD1 matching over 9 bases. In germline, CDR1 is GTSNPN, CDR2 SVGIG (reference sequence). The CDR3 is 13 residues long. Trimming at V came to 4 bases and at J to 9 bases, leaving 6 bases not matched to a gene. Here the CDR3 reads CAWNAGQGQKLFF. The CDR3 nucleotides are TGTGCCTGGAACGCGGGACAGGGCCAAAAACTGTTTTTT.

For the CDR3, the DNA is TGTGCCAGCAGCTTAGCTGGGACTAGCGGGGTACCCTACGAGCAGTACTTC. This encodes CASSLAGTSGVPYEQYF. The chain is built from TRBV11-2 and TRBJ2-7, with 13 bases matching TRBD2. The V gene end was trimmed by 1 base and the J gene end by 2 bases; junction bases not matched to a gene: 5. The CDR3 length is 17 residues. Per the germline V gene, CDR1 is SGHAT and CDR2 is FQNNGV.

The chain carries TRBV5-1 and TRBJ1-1; D is unclear. V was pared by 6 bases and J by 1 base, with 13 bases between. The CDR3 is made up of 14 amino acids. Germline V gene data show CDR1 as SGHRS and CDR2 as YFSETQ. CDR3 in amino acids: CASKVSEGNTEAFF. The CDR3, as DNA: TGCGCCAGCAAGGTATCCGAAGGGAACACTGAAGCTTTCTTT.

The CDR3 DNA reads TGCAGCACGGGACAGGGGGAGACTGAAGCTTTCTTT. The encoded protein is CSTGQGETEAFF. V is TRBV29-1 and J is TRBJ1-1; 11 nucleotides match TRBD1. This CDR3 has 12 amino acids. The junction had 4 bases not matched to a gene; V was cut back by 8 bases and J by 5 bases. The V gene's germline CDR1 is SQVTM and CDR2 ANQGSEA.

V gene TRBV5-6 combines with J gene TRBJ2-5; 11 positions match TRBD1. The germline CDR1 and CDR2 sequences are SGHDT and YYEEEE. The V and J ends lost 4 bases and 0 bases, in that order; junction bases with no gene match: 11. This CDR3 contains 18 residues. The CDR3 sequence: CASSVIGQGAQYQETQYF. The CDR3 nucleotides are TGTGCCAGCAGCGTAATCGGACAGGGGGCCCAGTACCAAGAGACCCAGTACTTC.

V and J are TRBV18 and TRBJ1-1; possibly TRBD1 for D (5 bases). CDR3 length: 16 amino acids. Trimming took 3 bases from V and 4 from J, leaving 18 bases between them. Looked up from germline, CDR1 is KGHSH and CDR2 is LQKENI. The CDR3 loop reads CASSPPGGTGGTEAFF. CDR3 sequence (DNA): TGTGCCAGCTCACCCCCCGGTGGGACGGGTGGCACTGAAGCTTTCTTT.

This chain links TRBV30 with TRBJ1-2; 10 nucleotides line up with TRBD1. The CDR3 contains 15 residues. V trimming: 2 bases; J trimming: 2 bases; junction bases outside the gene matches: 5. The germline V gene has CDR1 GTSNPN and CDR2 SVGIG (reference sequence). CDR3 loop: CAWSLRDRGNYGYTF. DNA for the CDR3: TGTGCCTGGAGTCTCCGGGACAGGGGCAACTATGGCTACACCTTC.

The rearrangement uses TRBV6-1 and TRBJ2-5; 10 nucleotides align to TRBD1. The CDR3 is made up of 16 amino acids. In germline, CDR1 is MNHNS, CDR2 SASEGT. V gave up 3 bases and J gave up 5 bases; unmatched junction bases: 9. The chain's CDR3 is CASSDHKTGGEETQYF. CDR3 nucleotides: TGTGCCAGCAGTGACCACAAGACAGGGGGCGAGGAGACCCAGTACTTC.

This clone has only a few counts. This chain uses TRBV11-2 with TRBJ1-1, with D possibly matching TRBD1 (5 bases). Trimming left V 7 bases short and J 2 bases short, with 20 bases between. This CDR3 region has 16 residues. The germline V gene has CDR1 SGHAT and CDR2 FQNNGV. The CDR3 coding sequence is TGTGCCAGCAACTCACTCCAGGGCCAGGGAAACACTGAAGCTTTCTTT. Translating gives CASNSLQGQGNTEAFF.

The J gene is TRBJ2-7, the V gene TRBV7-7, with 7 bases matching TRBD1. The CDR3 totals 15 residues. Trimming cost V 2 bases and J 6 bases; bases outside gene matches: 10. CDR1 is SSHAT, CDR2 FNYEAQ, per germline (reference sequence). The CDR3 spells CASSLQTGNLGEQYF. DNA of the CDR3: TGTGCCAGCAGCTTACAGACAGGGAATTTGGGCGAGCAGTACTTC. Filled out from reference TRBV7-7 and TRBJ2-7, the complete variable domain reads GAGVSQSPRYKVTKRGQDVTLRCDPISSHATLYWYQQALGQGPEFLTYFNYEAQPDKSGLPSDRFSAERPEGSISTLTIQRTEQRDSAMYRCASSLQTGNLGEQYFGPGTRLTVT.

In DNA, the CDR3 is TGTGCCTGGAGTTACCGGACAGGCGGTCCCCCTGAAGCTTTCTTT. Encoded protein: CAWSYRTGGPPEAFF. The chain combines TRBV30 with TRBJ1-1; TRBD1 aligns across 7 bases. Looked up from germline, CDR1 is GTSNPN and CDR2 is SVGIG (reference sequence). The CDR3 runs to 15 residues. V shed 2 bases and J 6 bases; nucleotides not matched to a gene: 12.

The V and J genes are TRBV19 and TRBJ1-5; TRBD1 might be the D (6 bases). V was pared by 4 bases and J by 0 bases, with 25 bases between. Germline V lookup: CDR1 LNHDA, CDR2 SQIVND (reference sequence). This CDR3 has 20 amino acids. The CDR3 DNA follows: TGTGCCAGTAGTAATATTACGAGGGGGGCCTCACTTTATAGCAATCAGCCCCAGCATTTT. It translates to CASSNITRGASLYSNQPQHF.

V and J are TRBV2 and TRBJ2-2; tentative D call: TRBD2 (5 bases). V lost 8 bases, J lost 2 bases, and 27 bases lay in between. Per germline, CDR1 SNHLY and CDR2 FYNNEI. The CDR3 spans 19 residues. As DNA, the CDR3 is TGTGCCAGCTACGAAAAGACTCGGGGTAACCTGTATAACACCGGGGAGCTGTTTTTT. Its protein product is CASYEKTRGNLYNTGELFF. The full variable domain, rest sourced from reference TRBV2 and TRBJ2-2, is EPEVTQTPSHQVTQMGQEVILRCVPISNHLYFYWYRQILGQKVEFLVSFYNNEISEKSEIFDDQFSVERPDGSNFTLKIRSTKLEDSAMYFCASYEKTRGNLYNTGELFFGEGSRLTVL.

This chain joins TRBV19 and TRBJ1-1, with TRBD1 matching 7 bases. V dropped 7 bases and J dropped 4; count of bases not matched to a gene: 6. CDR3 length equals 13 residues. Germline V gives CDR1 LNHDA, CDR2 SQIVND (reference sequence). This CDR3 reads CASKEGAGTEAFF. CDR3 DNA: TGTGCCAGTAAAGAGGGGGCGGGCACTGAAGCTTTCTTT.

The chain combines TRBV5-1 with TRBJ2-7, with 7 bases that match TRBD2. Looked up from germline, CDR1 is SGHRS and CDR2 is YFSETQ. The CDR3 runs to 15 residues. Germline trimming cut 0 bases from V and 7 bases from J; bases unmatched to any gene: 10. CDR3 nucleotides: TGCGCCAGCAGCTTGGATCAGCCAGGACTAGGGGAGCAGTACTTC. The encoded protein is CASSLDQPGLGEQYF.

The rearrangement uses TRBV9 and TRBJ2-3; a possible D gene is TRBD1 (6 bases). Looked up from germline, CDR1 is SGDLS and CDR2 is YYNGEE. CDR3 length: 15 amino acids. V lost 3 bases to trimming and J lost 1 base, with 12 bases between them. DNA of the CDR3: TGTGCCAGCAGCGAACAGGGATTAGGCACAGATACGCAGTATTTT. Amino acids: CASSEQGLGTDTQYF.

This chain joins TRBV29-1 and TRBJ2-7, with 14 positions matching TRBD2. Germline V lookup: CDR1 SQVTM, CDR2 ANQGSEA. The V and J ends lost 7 bases and 1 base, in that order; junction bases with no gene match: 3. The CDR3 consists of 14 residues. The CDR3 protein is CSGGTSGRSYEQYF. CDR3 nucleotide sequence: TGCAGCGGGGGGACTAGCGGGAGATCCTACGAGCAGTACTTC.

The rearrangement links TRBV11-3 to TRBJ2-1; 9 nucleotides line up with TRBD2. The V segment lost 1 base and the J segment 3 bases; nucleotides outside the gene matches: 10. This CDR3 has 18 amino acids. The germline V gene has CDR1 SGHNT and CDR2 YENEEA. The CDR3 nucleotides read TGTGCCAGCAGCTTAGGAAGTCCCGTAGCGGGAGTCTACAATGAGCAGTTCTTC. Its protein is CASSLGSPVAGVYNEQFF.

The J gene is TRBJ1-2, the V gene TRBV2, with TRBD1 matching 10 bases. Unmatched junction bases numbered 8, after V lost 6 bases and J lost 4 bases. The CDR3 consists of 15 residues. From germline, CDR1 is SNHLY and CDR2 FYNNEI. CDR3 loop: CASREGQGLIYGYTF. CDR3 sequence (DNA): TGTGCCAGCAGGGAGGGACAGGGGCTTATCTATGGCTACACCTTC.

This chain joins TRBV30 and TRBJ2-3; 9 bases are shared with TRBD2. There are 14 residues in the CDR3. The V gene's germline CDR1 is GTSNPN and CDR2 SVGIG (reference sequence). Trimming removed 3 bases from V and 1 base from J; junction bases left unmatched: 2. CDR3 DNA: TGTGCCTGGAGGGTAGCGGGGGGCACAGATACGCAGTATTTT. Encoded protein: CAWRVAGGTDTQYF.

The rearrangement joins TRBV9 to TRBJ2-1, with 11 bases matching TRBD1. The germline V gene encodes CDR1 SGDLS and CDR2 YYNGEE. This CDR3 comprises 15 residues. With V trimmed by 5 bases and J by 7 bases, 8 bases remained unmatched. The CDR3 region has the DNA TGTGCCAGCAGAGGACAGGGGGCACAGGAAAATGAGCAGTTCTTC. This codes for CASRGQGAQENEQFF.